The clone carrying this T cell receptor (beta chain) was observed a few times. Its antigen is as yet unknown. The PCR had 60 Vbeta and 13 Jbeta primers. TCRdb's copy holds only in-frame clones and misses some; the assay was immunoSEQ multiplex PCR. The sample holds about 170,000 clones; about 82% are singletons and the top ten take around 0.71%. The data originate from a study of cytomegalovirus exposure and HLA in healthy donors. Study outcomes and limitations: The study found most TCR sequences rare, yet found some public TCRs in many donors. Versus the approximately 700-donor mean, an Asian-associated ancestry cluster reportedly showed fewer N-insertions in a later analysis.

Trimming stripped 0 bases from V and 8 bases from J, with 10 bases between. This CDR3 region has 13 residues. Germline V CDR1 and CDR2: ENHRY, SYGVKD. The chain carries TRBV10-3 and TRBJ1-2; D unclear. The origin of this receptor is a female donor in good health and CMV-seronegative. The specimen sequenced was PBMCs. The DNA for the CDR3 is TGTGCCATCAGTGAGTCGGGCCCCGGAGGCTACACCTTC. Encoded protein: CAISESGPGGYTF.